These 27 T cell receptor beta chains were all obtained from the same sample, sequenced in a study of vaccination and CD4 T cells after COVID-19. An Oncomine TCR Beta short-read assay was used to sequence the DNA from cultured CD4+ T cells. Each CDR3 protein is one row after TCRdb ran MiXCR on the PCR reads. The sample has about 9,600 distinct CDR3 sequences, about 27% seen once. Sample treatment: 10-day PBMC culture with coronavirus spike peptide pools or control peptides (ViraFEST assay). Their antigens remain unidentified. The input for sequencing was CD4+ T cells from blood, cultured in vitro, taken before SARS-CoV-2 vaccination. The source of these receptors is a human donor who received a COVID-19 vaccine.

The V gene is TRBV7-2, the J gene TRBJ1-2; 8 bases fit TRBD1. This CDR3 spans 15 amino acids. V gave up 1 base and J gave up 8 bases; unmatched junction bases: 9. In germline, CDR1 is SGHTA, CDR2 FQGNSA. In DNA, the CDR3 is TGTGCCAGCAGCTTAGAGGCCACAGGGGGAGAAGGCTACACCTTC. Translated: CASSLEATGGEGYTF.

A few counts support this clonotype. This sequence joins TRBV11-3 and TRBJ1-4; D not certain. The V gene's germline CDR1 is SGHNT and CDR2 YENEEA. V was cut by 3 bases and J by 0 bases, with 11 bases left in between. The CDR3 totals 16 residues. In DNA form, the CDR3 reads TGTGCCAGCAGCTTTGGGAAGAGCGCAACTAATGAAAAACTGTTTTTT. Translating it yields CASSFGKSATNEKLFF.

This clonotype came up a few times. The V gene is TRBV27, the J gene TRBJ1-6; D uncertain. V was cut by 2 bases and J by 10 bases, with 9 bases left in between. There are 13 residues in the CDR3. Germline V CDR1 and CDR2: MNHEY, SMNVEV (reference sequence). The CDR3 loop is CASSLVVGSPLHF. For the CDR3, the DNA is TGTGCCAGCAGTTTAGTAGTGGGGTCACCCCTCCACTTT.

The chain uses TRBV12-3 or TRBV12-4 and TRBJ2-7; TRBD2 matches 8 bases. CDR3 length: 15 residues. Trimming took 6 bases from V and 0 from J; bases not matched to a gene: 7. The chain's CDR3 is CASSRGGTYSYEQYF. DNA of the CDR3: TGTGCCAGCAGCCGCGGGGGGACCTACTCCTACGAGCAGTACTTC.

The genes are TRBV7-9 and TRBJ2-3; the match to TRBD2 covers 16 bases. Germline V CDR1 and CDR2: SEHNR, FQNEAQ (reference sequence). J was trimmed by 4 bases and V by 4 bases; bases with no gene match: 14. The CDR3 has 20 residues. In DNA form, the CDR3 reads TGTGCCAGCAGCTCTAGCTTAGGATCGGGACTAGCGGGGGGGCCAGATACGCAGTATTTT. Translating gives CASSSSLGSGLAGGPDTQYF. The variable domain in full, with the rest retrieved from reference TRBV7-9 and TRBJ2-3, is DTGVSQNPRHKITKRGQNVTFRCDPISEHNRLYWYRQTLGQGPEFLTYFQNEAQLEKSRLLSDRFSAERPKGSFSTLEIQRTEQGDSAMYLCASSSSLGSGLAGGPDTQYFGPGTRLTVL.

The chain is built from TRBV5-1 and TRBJ1-5; D is unclear. Trimming removed 0 bases from V and 6 bases from J, with 7 bases in between. CDR1 is SGHRS and CDR2 is YFSETQ in the germline V gene. The CDR3 contains 13 residues. The CDR3 is CASSLGGSQPQHF. For the CDR3, the DNA is TGCGCCAGCAGCTTGGGAGGGAGTCAGCCCCAGCATTTT.

In its sample, this clonotype was seen once. V gene TRBV12-3 or TRBV12-4 combines with J gene TRBJ2-5; 9 nucleotides line up with TRBD1. CDR3 length: 15 residues. V trimming: 6 bases; J trimming: 4 bases; junction bases outside the gene matches: 9. The CDR3 is CASRSGQGSGETQYF. Here the CDR3 DNA reads TGTGCCAGCAGGTCAGGACAGGGGAGCGGAGAGACCCAGTACTTC.

This clonotype has only a few counts. The chain employs TRBV5-1 and TRBJ2-5; D gene unclear. CDR3 size: 15 residues. Trimming cost V 1 base and J 5 bases, with 15 bases left between them. Germline V gene data show CDR1 as SGHRS and CDR2 as YFSETQ. CDR3 sequence reads: CASSLSVLAVETQYF. The CDR3 DNA sequence: TGCGCCAGCAGCTTGAGTGTGTTGGCAGTGGAGACCCAGTACTTC.

The chain uses TRBV9 and TRBJ1-2; 10 bases fit TRBD1. In germline, CDR1 is SGDLS, CDR2 YYNGEE. With 0 bases clipped from V and 8 bases from J, the junction kept 4 bases outside the gene matches. The CDR3 has 14 amino acids. CDR3 sequence (DNA): TGTGCCAGCAGCGTAGGACAGGGGGCTGGAGGCTACACCTTC. Protein: CASSVGQGAGGYTF. Full variable domain (rest looked up from reference TRBV9 and TRBJ1-2): DSGVTQTPKHLITATGQRVTLRCSPRSGDLSVYWYQQSLDQGLQFLIQYYNGEERAKGNILERFSAQQFPDLHSELNLSSLELGDSALYFCASSVGQGAGGYTFGSGTRLTVV.

V gene TRBV29-1 combines with J gene TRBJ2-5; 13 bases match TRBD2. Trimming cost V 5 bases and J 7 bases; bases outside gene matches: 10. CDR3 length: 15 residues. CDR1 and CDR2 from the germline V gene are SQVTM and ANQGSEA. CDR3 loop: CSVPPLAGGPGTQYF. The CDR3 region has the DNA TGCAGCGTTCCTCCACTAGCGGGGGGGCCGGGGACCCAGTACTTC.

The rearrangement links TRBV20-1 to TRBJ2-3; 8 nucleotides match TRBD2. Per germline, CDR1 DFQATT and CDR2 SNEGSKA (reference sequence). Trimming cost V 1 base and J 1 base; bases outside gene matches: 7. This CDR3 contains 16 residues. CDR3 region: CSARAARGVRTDTQYF. As DNA, the CDR3 is TGCAGTGCTAGAGCTGCGCGGGGGGTACGCACAGATACGCAGTATTTT.

This chain links TRBV20-1 with TRBJ1-6; TRBD1 agrees at 7 bases. The trim removed 3 bases at V and 8 bases at J, leaving 7 bases unmatched. This CDR3 has 14 residues. Germline-derived CDR1 and CDR2 are DFQATT and SNEGSKA (reference sequence). The CDR3 is CSASRQGPYSPLHF. The CDR3 DNA follows: TGCAGTGCTAGCCGACAGGGCCCATATTCACCCCTCCACTTT.

V is TRBV12-3 or TRBV12-4 and J is TRBJ1-3; no clear D. The CDR3 consists of 11 residues. With 9 bases removed from V and 2 bases from J, the gap between germline ends came to 5 bases. The CDR3 nucleotides read TGTGCCAGTTCCACTGGAAACACCATATATTTT. Amino acid sequence: CASSTGNTIYF.

The chain's CDR3 is CASSQEVRGETQYF. The CDR3 DNA is TGTGCCAGCAGCCAAGAAGTGCGAGGGGAGACCCAGTACTTC. The chain has TRBV14 and TRBJ2-5; D might be TRBD2 (5 bases). Germline CDR1 reads SGHDN; CDR2 reads FVKESK. The CDR3 contains 14 residues. V lost 0 bases and J lost 5, with 10 bases in between.

This clonotype was seen a handful of times. The chain uses TRBV28 and TRBJ2-3; D perhaps matches TRBD1 (5 bases). This CDR3 is built from 13 residues. The V gene lost 6 bases and the J gene lost 0 bases, with 7 bases spanning the gap. The germline V gene encodes CDR1 MDHEN and CDR2 SYDVKM. CDR3 nucleotides: TGTGCCAGCAGAACAGGTAGCACAGATACGCAGTATTTT. This encodes CASRTGSTDTQYF.

This clonotype was counted a few times. CDR3 nucleotide sequence: TGTGCCAGCAGTTACCGGTTGCAGGGGCGCATGGGTCAGCCCCAGCATTTT. Translating it yields CASSYRLQGRMGQPQHF. This chain joins TRBV6-5 and TRBJ1-5; D possibly corresponds to TRBD1 (6 bases). This CDR3 is built from 17 residues. V lost 2 bases to trimming and J lost 6 bases, with 20 bases between them. CDR1 MNHEY and CDR2 SVGAGI come from the germline V gene.

This chain links TRBV6-1 with TRBJ2-7; TRBD1 aligns across 9 bases. There are 14 residues in the CDR3. J gave up 0 bases and V 6 bases, and 3 bases lay outside the gene matches. Germline CDR1 reads MNHNS; CDR2 reads SASEGT. DNA for the CDR3: TGTGCCAGCAGCGACAGGGGGATCTCCTACGAGCAGTACTTC. Amino acids: CASSDRGISYEQYF.

The chain recombines TRBV5-5 with TRBJ1-6; 7 bases are a match to TRBD1. V gave up 5 bases and J gave up 7 bases; unmatched junction bases: 9. Germline V CDR1 and CDR2: SGHKS, YYEKEE (reference sequence). The CDR3 loop spans 15 amino acids. In DNA form, the CDR3 reads TGTGCCAGCAGTTTACTGCAGGGGGTAAATTCACCCCTCCACTTT. This translates into CASSLLQGVNSPLHF. The entire variable domain, with the rest obtained from reference TRBV5-5 and TRBJ1-6, is as follows: DAGVTQSPTHLIKTRGQQVTLRCSPISGHKSVSWYQQVLGQGPQFIFQYYEKEERGRGNFPDRFSARQFPNYSSELNVNALLLGDSALYLCASSLLQGVNSPLHFGNGTRLTVT.

By share of the sample, this clonotype is medium-sized (0.01 to 0.1%). The V and J genes are TRBV27 and TRBJ1-2; D is perhaps TRBD1 (6 bases). Trimming took off 0 bases at V and 2 bases at J, with 7 bases between the two ends. Germline values: CDR1 MNHEY, CDR2 SMNVEV (reference sequence). The CDR3 contains 14 residues. The CDR3, as DNA: TGTGCCAGCAGTTTATCGGGGGCCAACTATGGCTACACCTTC. Amino acids: CASSLSGANYGYTF.

The table lists this clonotype with a few counts. The genes are TRBV5-4 and TRBJ1-3; D is possibly TRBD1 (5 bases). This CDR3 contains 15 residues. V was shortened by 4 bases and J by 4 bases, with 15 bases between the two germline ends. CDR1 and CDR2 (germline): SGHNT, YYREEE (reference sequence). CDR3: CASSKGGTEGNTIYF. As DNA, the CDR3 is TGTGCCAGCAGCAAAGGAGGGACGGAAGGAAACACCATATATTTT.

This clonotype is medium-sized in the sample. The chain recombines TRBV6-1 with TRBJ1-1; 10 nucleotides align to TRBD1. This CDR3 is built from 14 residues. V lost 4 bases to trimming and J lost 5 bases; unmatched junction nucleotides: 4. CDR1 MNHNS and CDR2 SASEGT come from the germline V gene. This chain's CDR3 is CASSVDRGSTEAFF. The DNA of the CDR3 is TGTGCCAGCAGTGTGGACAGGGGGTCGACTGAAGCTTTCTTT.

The V call is TRBV5-4, the J call TRBJ2-1; 12 nucleotides line up with TRBD2. The CDR3 runs to 15 residues. CDR1 SGHNT and CDR2 YYREEE come from the germline V gene (reference sequence). Trimming at V came to 2 bases and at J to 5 bases, leaving 2 bases not matched to a gene. In nucleotides, the CDR3 is TGTGCCAGCAGCTTACTAGCGGGGGGAAACAATGAGCAGTTCTTC. Its protein is CASSLLAGGNNEQFF.

This clonotype was counted between two and nine times. The rearrangement uses TRBV6-5 and TRBJ1-1, with D tentatively TRBD1 (5 bases). The CDR3 length is 20 residues. Between the trimmed V and J ends, which lost 3 bases and 4 bases, there was a span of 30 bases. Per the germline V gene, CDR1 is MNHEY and CDR2 is SVGAGI. The CDR3 nucleotides are TGTGCCAGCAGTTATGATCCGGAATGGCCCCGGACGCAGGGACCCACTGAAGCTTTCTTT. Residues: CASSYDPEWPRTQGPTEAFF.

The genes are TRBV24-1 and TRBJ2-3, with D unresolved. With 3 bases removed from V and 2 bases from J, the gap between germline ends came to 5 bases. CDR3 size: 13 residues. From germline, CDR1 is KGHDR and CDR2 SFDVKD. The CDR3 spells CATSDLDTDTQYF. CDR3 coding DNA: TGTGCCACCAGTGATCTGGACACAGATACGCAGTATTTT.

CDR3 sequence (DNA): TGTGCCAGCAGCTTGGCGAATCGCGGGGGGGGAGGAGATACGCAGTATTTT. Translating it yields CASSLANRGGGGDTQYF. This chain connects TRBV5-4 to TRBJ2-3, with TRBD2 identical over 9 bases. The CDR3 is 17 amino acids. Looked up from germline, CDR1 is SGHNT and CDR2 is YYREEE (reference sequence). The junction had 10 bases not matched to a gene; V was cut back by 0 bases and J by 5 bases.

This clonotype was recorded a few times. The chain is built from TRBV10-1 and TRBJ2-7; unclear D gene. Trimming shortened V by 0 bases and J by 6 bases, and 18 bases separated the two germline ends. Germline V gene data show CDR1 as WNHNN and CDR2 as SYGVQD (reference sequence). The CDR3 is 16 amino acids. Here the CDR3 reads CASSESLRIEAVEQYF. The CDR3 DNA is TGCGCCAGCAGTGAGTCCTTGAGGATTGAGGCGGTCGAGCAGTACTTC.

This clonotype was counted a few times. V usage is TRBV6-1 and J usage is TRBJ1-1, with D perhaps TRBD1 (6 bases). The CDR3 sequence is 14 residues long. V was cut by 4 bases and J by 5 bases, with 14 bases left in between. Germline V gene data show CDR1 as MNHNS and CDR2 as SASEGT. In DNA form, the CDR3 reads TGTGCCAGCAGTGTGGCAGGGGAGGTAACTGAAGCTTTCTTT. It encodes CASSVAGEVTEAFF.